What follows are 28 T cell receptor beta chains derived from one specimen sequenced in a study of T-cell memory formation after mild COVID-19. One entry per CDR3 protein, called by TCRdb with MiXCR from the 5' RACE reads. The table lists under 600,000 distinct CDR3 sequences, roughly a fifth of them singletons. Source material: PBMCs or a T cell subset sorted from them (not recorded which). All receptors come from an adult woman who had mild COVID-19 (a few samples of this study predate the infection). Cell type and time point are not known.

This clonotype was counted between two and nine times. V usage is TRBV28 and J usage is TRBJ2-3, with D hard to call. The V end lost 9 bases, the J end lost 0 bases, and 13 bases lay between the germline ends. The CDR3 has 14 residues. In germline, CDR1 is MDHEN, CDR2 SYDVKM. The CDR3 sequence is CASRQGSSTDTQYF. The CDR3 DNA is TGTGCCAGTAGACAAGGCTCTAGCACAGATACGCAGTATTTT.

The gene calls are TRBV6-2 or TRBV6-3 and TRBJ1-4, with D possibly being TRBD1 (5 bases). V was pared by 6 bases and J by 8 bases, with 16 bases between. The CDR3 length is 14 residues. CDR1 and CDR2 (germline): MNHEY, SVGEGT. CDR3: CASSPTVNYEKLFF. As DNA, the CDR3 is TGTGCCAGCAGCCCGACAGTGAATTACGAAAAACTGTTTTTT.

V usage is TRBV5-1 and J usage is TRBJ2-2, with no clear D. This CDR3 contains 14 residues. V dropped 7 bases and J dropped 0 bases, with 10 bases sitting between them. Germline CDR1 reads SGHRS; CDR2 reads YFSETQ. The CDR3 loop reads CASEVEANTGELFF. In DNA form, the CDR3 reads TGCGCCAGCGAGGTCGAAGCGAACACCGGGGAGCTGTTTTTT.

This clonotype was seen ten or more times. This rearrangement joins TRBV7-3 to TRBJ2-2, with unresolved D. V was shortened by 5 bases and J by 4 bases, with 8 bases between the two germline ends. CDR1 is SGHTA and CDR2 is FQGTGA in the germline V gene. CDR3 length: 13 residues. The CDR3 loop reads CASSTEITGELFF. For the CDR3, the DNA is TGTGCCAGCAGCACAGAAATCACCGGGGAGCTGTTTTTT.

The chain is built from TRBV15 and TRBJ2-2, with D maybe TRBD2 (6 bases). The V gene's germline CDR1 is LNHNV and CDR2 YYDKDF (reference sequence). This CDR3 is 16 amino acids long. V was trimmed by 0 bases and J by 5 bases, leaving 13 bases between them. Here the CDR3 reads CATSREVGAGTGELFF. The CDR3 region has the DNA TGTGCCACCAGCAGAGAAGTCGGGGCGGGAACCGGGGAGCTGTTTTTT.

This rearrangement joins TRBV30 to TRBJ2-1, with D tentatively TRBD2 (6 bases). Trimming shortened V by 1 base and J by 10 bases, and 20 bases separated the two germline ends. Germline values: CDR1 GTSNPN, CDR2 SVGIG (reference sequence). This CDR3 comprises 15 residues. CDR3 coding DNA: TGTGCCTGGAGTGCCGAGGCGGGATTCGTGTTAGAGCAGTTCTTC. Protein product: CAWSAEAGFVLEQFF. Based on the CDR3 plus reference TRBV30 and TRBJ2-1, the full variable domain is SQTIHQWPATLVQPVGSPLSLECTVEGTSNPNLYWYRQAAGRGLQLLFYSVGIGQISSEVPQNLSASRPQDRQFILSSKKLLLSDSGFYLCAWSAEAGFVLEQFFGPGTRLTVL.

CDR3 DNA: TGTGCCAGCAGCTTAGAGGCAGACTACGAGCAGTACTTC. Translation: CASSLEADYEQYF. The rearrangement joins TRBV7-2 to TRBJ2-7; D is undetermined. The CDR3 length is 13 residues. The V gene's germline CDR1 is SGHTA and CDR2 FQGNSA. The V end lost 1 base, the J end lost 3 bases, and 7 bases lay between the germline ends. The variable domain in full, with the rest retrieved from reference TRBV7-2 and TRBJ2-7, is GAGVSQSPSNKVTEKGKDVELRCDPISGHTALYWYRQSLGQGLEFLIYFQGNSAPDKSGLPSDRFSAERTGGSVSTLTIQRTQQEDSAVYLCASSLEADYEQYFGPGTRLTVT.

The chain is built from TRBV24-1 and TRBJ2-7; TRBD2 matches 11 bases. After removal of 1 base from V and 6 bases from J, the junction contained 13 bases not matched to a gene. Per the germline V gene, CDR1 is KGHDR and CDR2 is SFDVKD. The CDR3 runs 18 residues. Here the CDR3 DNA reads TGTGCCACCAGTGATTTCCTGGTCCAGACTAGCGGGAAAGTCGAGCAGTACTTC. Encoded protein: CATSDFLVQTSGKVEQYF.

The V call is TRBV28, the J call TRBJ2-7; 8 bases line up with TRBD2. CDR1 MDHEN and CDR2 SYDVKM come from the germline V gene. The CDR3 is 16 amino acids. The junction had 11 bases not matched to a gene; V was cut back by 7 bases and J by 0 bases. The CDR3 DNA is TGTGCCAGCACCCAACCCAGCGGGAGCCTCTCCTACGAGCAGTACTTC. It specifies CASTQPSGSLSYEQYF.

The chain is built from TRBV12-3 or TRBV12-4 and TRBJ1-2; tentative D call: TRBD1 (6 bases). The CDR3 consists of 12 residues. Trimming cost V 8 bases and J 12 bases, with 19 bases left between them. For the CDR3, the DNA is TGTGCCAGCGGCCGGACAGAGGGTCGGGACACCTTC. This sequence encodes CASGRTEGRDTF.

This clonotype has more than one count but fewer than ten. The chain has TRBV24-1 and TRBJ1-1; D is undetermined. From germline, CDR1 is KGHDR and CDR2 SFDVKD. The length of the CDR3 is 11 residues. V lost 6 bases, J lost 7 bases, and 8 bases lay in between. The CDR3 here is CATSLGYEAFF. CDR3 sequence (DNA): TGTGCCACCAGTCTTGGATATGAAGCTTTCTTT.

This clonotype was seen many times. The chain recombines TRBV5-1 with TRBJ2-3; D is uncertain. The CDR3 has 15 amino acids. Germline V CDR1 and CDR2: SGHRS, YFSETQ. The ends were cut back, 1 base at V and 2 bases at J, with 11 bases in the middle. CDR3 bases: TGCGCCAGCAGCTTGTTGGTGGGATCCACAGATACGCAGTATTTT. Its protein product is CASSLLVGSTDTQYF.

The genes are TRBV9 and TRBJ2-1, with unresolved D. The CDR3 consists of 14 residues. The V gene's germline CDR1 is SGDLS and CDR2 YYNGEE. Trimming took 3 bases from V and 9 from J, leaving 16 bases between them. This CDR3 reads CASSDGWGFGEQFF. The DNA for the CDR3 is TGTGCCAGCAGCGACGGATGGGGTTTCGGTGAGCAGTTCTTC.

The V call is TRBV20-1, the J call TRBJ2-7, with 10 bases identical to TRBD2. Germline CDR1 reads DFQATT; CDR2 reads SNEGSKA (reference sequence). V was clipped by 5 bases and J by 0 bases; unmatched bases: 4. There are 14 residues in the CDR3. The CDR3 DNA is TGCAGTGCTCCCCTAGCGGGGGCCTCCTACGAGCAGTACTTC. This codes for CSAPLAGASYEQYF.

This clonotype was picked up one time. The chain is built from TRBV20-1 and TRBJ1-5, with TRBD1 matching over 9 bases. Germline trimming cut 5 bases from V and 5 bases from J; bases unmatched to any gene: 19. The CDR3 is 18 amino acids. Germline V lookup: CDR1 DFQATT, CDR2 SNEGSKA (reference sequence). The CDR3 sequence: CSAPYTGDRARSDQPQHF. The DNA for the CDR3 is TGCAGTGCTCCCTATACCGGGGACAGGGCGAGGAGCGATCAGCCCCAGCATTTT.

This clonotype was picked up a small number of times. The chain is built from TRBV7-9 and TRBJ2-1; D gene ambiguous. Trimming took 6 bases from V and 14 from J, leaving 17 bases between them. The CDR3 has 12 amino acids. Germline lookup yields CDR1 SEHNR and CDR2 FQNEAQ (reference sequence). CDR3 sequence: CASSPGAPWEFF. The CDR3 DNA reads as TGTGCCAGCAGTCCGGGTGCTCCCTGGGAGTTCTTC.

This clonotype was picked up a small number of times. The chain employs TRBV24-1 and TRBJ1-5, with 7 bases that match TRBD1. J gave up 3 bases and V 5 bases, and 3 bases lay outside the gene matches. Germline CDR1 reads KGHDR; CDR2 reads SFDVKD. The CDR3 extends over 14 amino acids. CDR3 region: CATSATGFNQPQHF. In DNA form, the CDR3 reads TGTGCCACCAGTGCGACAGGGTTCAATCAGCCCCAGCATTTT.

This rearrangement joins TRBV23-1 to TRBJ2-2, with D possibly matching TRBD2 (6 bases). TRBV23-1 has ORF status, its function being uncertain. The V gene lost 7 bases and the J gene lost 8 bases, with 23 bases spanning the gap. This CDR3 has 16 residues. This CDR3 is CASILGGDRGGGELFF. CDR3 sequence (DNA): TGCGCCAGCATACTCGGCGGGGACCGAGGTGGAGGGGAGCTGTTTTTT.

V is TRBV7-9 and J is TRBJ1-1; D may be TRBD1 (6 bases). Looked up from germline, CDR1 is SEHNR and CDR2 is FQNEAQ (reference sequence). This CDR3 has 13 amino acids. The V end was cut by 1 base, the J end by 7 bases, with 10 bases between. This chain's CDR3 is CASSLESGVEAFF. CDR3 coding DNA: TGTGCCAGCAGCTTAGAGTCAGGGGTTGAAGCTTTCTTT.

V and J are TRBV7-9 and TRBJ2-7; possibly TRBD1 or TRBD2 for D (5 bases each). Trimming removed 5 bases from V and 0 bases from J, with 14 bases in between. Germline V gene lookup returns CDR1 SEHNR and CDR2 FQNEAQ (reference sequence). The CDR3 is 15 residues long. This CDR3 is CASSPWDGYSYEQYF. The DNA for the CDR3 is TGTGCCAGCAGCCCCTGGGACGGATACTCCTACGAGCAGTACTTC.

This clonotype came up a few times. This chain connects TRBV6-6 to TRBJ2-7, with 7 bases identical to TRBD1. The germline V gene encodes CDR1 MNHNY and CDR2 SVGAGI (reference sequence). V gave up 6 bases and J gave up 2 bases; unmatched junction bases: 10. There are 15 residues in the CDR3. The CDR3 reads CASRDPGQTTYEQYF. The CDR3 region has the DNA TGTGCCAGCAGGGACCCGGGACAGACGACCTACGAGCAGTACTTC.

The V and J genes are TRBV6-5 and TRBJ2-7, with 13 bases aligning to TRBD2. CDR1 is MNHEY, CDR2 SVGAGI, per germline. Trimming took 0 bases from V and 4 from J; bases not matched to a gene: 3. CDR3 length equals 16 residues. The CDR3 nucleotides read TGTGCCAGCAGTTACTCTACTAGCGGGGGGGTATACGAGCAGTACTTC. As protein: CASSYSTSGGVYEQYF.

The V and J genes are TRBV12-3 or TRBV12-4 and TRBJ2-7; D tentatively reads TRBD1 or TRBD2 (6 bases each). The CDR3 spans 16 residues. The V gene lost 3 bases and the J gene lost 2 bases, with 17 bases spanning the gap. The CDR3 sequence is CASSFGQGTGAYEQYF. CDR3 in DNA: TGTGCCAGCAGTTTTGGCCAGGGGACTGGGGCCTACGAGCAGTACTTC.

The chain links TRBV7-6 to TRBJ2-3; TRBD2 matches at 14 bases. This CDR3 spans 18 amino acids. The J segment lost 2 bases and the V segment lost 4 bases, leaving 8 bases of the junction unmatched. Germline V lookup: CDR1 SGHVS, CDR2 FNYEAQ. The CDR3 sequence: CASSSRGLAGADTDTQYF. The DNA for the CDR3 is TGTGCCAGCAGCTCCCGGGGACTAGCGGGGGCTGACACAGATACGCAGTATTTT.

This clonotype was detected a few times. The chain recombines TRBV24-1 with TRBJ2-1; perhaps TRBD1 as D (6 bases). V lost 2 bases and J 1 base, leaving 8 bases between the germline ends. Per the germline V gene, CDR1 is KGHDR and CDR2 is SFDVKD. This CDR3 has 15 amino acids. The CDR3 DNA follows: TGTGCCACCAGTGATTGGCAGGGGTCCTACAATGAGCAGTTCTTC. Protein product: CATSDWQGSYNEQFF.

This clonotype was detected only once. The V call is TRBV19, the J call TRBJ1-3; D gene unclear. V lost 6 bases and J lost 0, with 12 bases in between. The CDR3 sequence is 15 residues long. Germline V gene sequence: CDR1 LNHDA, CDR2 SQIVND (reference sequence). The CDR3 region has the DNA TGTGCCAGTAGCACCAATTTCTTCTCTGGAAACACCATATATTTT. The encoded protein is CASSTNFFSGNTIYF.

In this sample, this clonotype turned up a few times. This CDR3 is CASSLTGAGYNEQFF. The CDR3 nucleotides read TGCGCCAGCAGCCTAACAGGGGCAGGGTACAATGAGCAGTTCTTC. The V gene is TRBV5-1, the J gene TRBJ2-1; 7 bases fit TRBD1. The germline V gene has CDR1 SGHRS and CDR2 YFSETQ. V was clipped by 4 bases and J by 4 bases; unmatched bases: 8. The CDR3 has 15 amino acids. The entire variable domain, with the rest obtained from reference TRBV5-1 and TRBJ2-1, is as follows: KAGVTQTPRYLIKTRGQQVTLSCSPISGHRSVSWYQQTPGQGLQFLFEYFSETQRNKGNFPGRFSGRQFSNSRSEMNVSTLELGDSALYLCASSLTGAGYNEQFFGPGTRLTVL.

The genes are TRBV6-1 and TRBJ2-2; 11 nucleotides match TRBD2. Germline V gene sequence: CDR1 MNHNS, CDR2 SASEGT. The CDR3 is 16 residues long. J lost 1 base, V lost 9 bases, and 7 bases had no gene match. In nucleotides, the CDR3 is TGTGCCAGTCGGCTAGCGGGAGGTGGGAACACCGGGGAGCTGTTTTTT. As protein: CASRLAGGGNTGELFF.